Following are 25 T cell receptor beta chains from one sample sequenced in a study of cytomegalovirus exposure and HLA in healthy donors. Assay used: immunoSEQ multiplex PCR; TCRdb lists only in-frame clones, some missing. Of approximately 190,000 clones in the sample, 70% to 85% were seen once. The sequenced sample consisted of PBMCs. These TCRs come from a woman aged 30 to 39 in good health and CMV-seropositive.

The V and J genes are TRBV2 and TRBJ1-2; 9 bases fit TRBD1. Germline-derived CDR1 and CDR2 are SNHLY and FYNNEI. The CDR3 is 15 residues long. V shed 5 bases, J shed 5 bases, and the junction held 9 bases outside the gene matches. This chain's CDR3 is CASSSITGGVYGYTF. The CDR3 coding sequence is TGTGCCAGCAGTTCTATCACAGGGGGCGTTTATGGCTACACCTTC.

The V call is TRBV9, the J call TRBJ2-3, with no clear D. This CDR3 contains 14 residues. V gave up 0 bases and J gave up 5 bases, with 10 bases separating them. The germline V gene encodes CDR1 SGDLS and CDR2 YYNGEE. This CDR3 is CASSVEVRGDTQYF. Written as DNA, the CDR3 is TGTGCCAGCAGCGTAGAGGTGAGAGGAGATACGCAGTATTTT.

V and J are TRBV28 and TRBJ1-2; D ambiguous. The V end was cut by 4 bases, the J end by 6 bases, with 6 bases between. Germline values: CDR1 MDHEN, CDR2 SYDVKM. The CDR3 sequence is 11 residues long. CDR3 nucleotides: TGTGCCAGCAGTTATAAGCATGGCTACACCTTC. It encodes CASSYKHGYTF.

The genes are TRBV10-3 and TRBJ1-3, with TRBD1 matching 8 bases. The trim removed 11 bases at V and 4 bases at J, leaving 13 bases unmatched. CDR1 is ENHRY and CDR2 is SYGVKD in the germline V gene. This CDR3 is built from 15 residues. CDR3 DNA: TGTGCCTCCGGCAGGGGGCGGATGGGAGGAAACACCATATATTTT. Translating it yields CASGRGRMGGNTIYF.

This clone was seen a handful of times. The rearrangement uses TRBV14 and TRBJ2-7, with D maybe TRBD2 (6 bases). Trimming shortened V by 3 bases and J by 1 base, and 10 bases separated the two germline ends. The CDR3 has 14 amino acids. Germline loops: CDR1 SGHDN, CDR2 FVKESK. This CDR3 reads CASSHVGGSYEQYF. CDR3 DNA: TGTGCCAGCAGCCATGTGGGGGGTTCCTACGAGCAGTACTTC.

This chain uses TRBV6-1 with TRBJ2-3; TRBD2 agrees at 9 bases. Per the germline V gene, CDR1 is MNHNS and CDR2 is SASEGT. V lost 2 bases, J lost 4 bases, and 4 bases stayed unmatched. The CDR3 has 15 amino acids. This chain's CDR3 is CASSELAGPPDTQYF. The CDR3 region has the DNA TGTGCCAGCAGTGAACTAGCGGGACCACCAGATACGCAGTATTTT.

The chain links TRBV18 to TRBJ2-5, with 8 positions matching TRBD1. V was pared by 3 bases and J by 5 bases, with 5 bases of the junction left unmatched. The germline gives CDR1 KGHSH, CDR2 LQKENI. This CDR3 region has 14 residues. The CDR3 nucleotides are TGTGCCAGCTCACCTGTGACAGGGGTGGAGACCCAGTACTTC. The encoded protein is CASSPVTGVETQYF.

This rearrangement joins TRBV27 to TRBJ1-2; D is unclear. The CDR3 length is 12 residues. The germline CDR1 and CDR2 sequences are MNHEY and SMNVEV (reference sequence). V lost 5 bases and J lost 4, with 8 bases in between. Here the CDR3 DNA reads TGTGCCAGCAGTGCTTCAGGCTATGGCTACACCTTC. Its translation is CASSASGYGYTF.

The rearrangement joins TRBV25-1 to TRBJ1-1, with a tentative D call TRBD1 (5 bases). CDR3 size: 13 residues. Looked up from germline, CDR1 is MGHDK and CDR2 is SYGVNS. V was clipped by 8 bases and J by 4 bases, with 14 bases between them. The DNA of the CDR3 is TGTGCCAGCGTCGTGGGGCAGGGCACTGAAGCTTTCTTT. Encoded protein: CASVVGQGTEAFF.

This clone was counted once. The chain recombines TRBV6-1 with TRBJ2-7, with TRBD2 identical over 7 bases. From germline, CDR1 is MNHNS and CDR2 SASEGT. This CDR3 has 14 residues. Trimming at V came to 1 base and at J to 2 bases, leaving 2 bases not matched to a gene. The CDR3 protein is CASSEVGGAYEQYF. CDR3 bases: TGTGCCAGCAGTGAAGTTGGGGGGGCCTACGAGCAGTACTTC.

As concerns this clone: The conserved phenylalanine or tryptophan normally closing the CDR3 is absent here, so this likely arose from a read error. It is unclear where the CDR3 begins or ends on the DNA, so no DNA is shown, and the CDR3 is as TCRdb lists it. The chain couples TRBV29-1 to TRBJ2-7; no check of the table's D call, TRBD1, against the DNA was made. CDR1 and CDR2 from the germline V gene are SQVTM and ANQGSEA. The CDR3 comprises 12 residues, both ends counted. The CDR3 is CSVWTGRPGPPI.

V is TRBV28 and J is TRBJ1-3, with TRBD1 as a possible D gene (5 bases). Trimming shortened V by 4 bases and J by 3 bases, and 22 bases separated the two germline ends. Germline lookup yields CDR1 MDHEN and CDR2 SYDVKM. This CDR3 is 18 amino acids long. This chain's CDR3 is CASSYTSFQGSSGNTIYF. The CDR3 DNA follows: TGTGCCAGCAGTTACACTTCCTTTCAGGGTAGTAGTGGAAACACCATATATTTT.

This clone was seen only once. The chain employs TRBV10-3 and TRBJ2-1; 9 bases align to TRBD2. After removal of 6 bases from V and 3 bases from J, the junction contained 6 bases not matched to a gene. The CDR3 covers 15 residues. Germline V gene lookup returns CDR1 ENHRY and CDR2 SYGVKD. The CDR3 sequence: CAISDAGGDYNEQFF. As DNA, the CDR3 is TGTGCCATCAGCGACGCGGGGGGGGACTACAATGAGCAGTTCTTC.

This clone was found a few times. The chain links TRBV30 to TRBJ1-3, with D possibly being TRBD1 (6 bases). Germline V gene lookup returns CDR1 GTSNPN and CDR2 SVGIG (reference sequence). V was pared by 3 bases and J by 1 base, with 16 bases between. This CDR3 comprises 16 residues. DNA for the CDR3: TGTGCCTGGAGCCCCGGTTCCAGGGGATCTGGAAACACCATATATTTT. It translates to CAWSPGSRGSGNTIYF.

The chain uses TRBV5-1 and TRBJ2-7; 7 nucleotides match TRBD2. V was clipped by 1 base and J by 3 bases; unmatched bases: 7. Germline CDR1 and CDR2: SGHRS and YFSETQ. This CDR3 region has 15 residues. DNA for the CDR3: TGCGCCAGCAGCTTGACTAGCGCTCATAACTACGAGCAGTACTTC. Translating gives CASSLTSAHNYEQYF.

This clone was detected only once. The chain uses TRBV5-1 and TRBJ1-1; no firm D call. This CDR3 spans 14 amino acids. Germline CDR1 is SGHRS and CDR2 is YFSETQ. The V gene lost 2 bases and the J gene lost 4 bases, with 12 bases spanning the gap. CDR3: CASSLRFEGTEAFF. The CDR3, as DNA: TGCGCCAGCAGCTTAAGATTCGAGGGCACTGAAGCTTTCTTT.

The gene calls are TRBV2 and TRBJ1-2; possibly TRBD1 for D (6 bases). The V gene's germline CDR1 is SNHLY and CDR2 FYNNEI. The CDR3 sequence is 13 residues long. The V end lost 7 bases, the J end lost 1 base, and 10 bases lay between the germline ends. The CDR3 coding sequence is TGTGCCAGCAAGGACAGCGATAACTATGGCTACACCTTC. This gives the protein CASKDSDNYGYTF.

The J gene is TRBJ2-6, the V gene TRBV18; maybe TRBD2 (5 bases). The CDR3 has 17 amino acids. CDR1 KGHSH and CDR2 LQKENI come from the germline V gene. The germline V and J ends were trimmed by 3 bases and 2 bases, with 14 bases remaining between them. CDR3 sequence reads: CASSPYSRDTGANVLTF. The CDR3, as DNA: TGTGCCAGCTCACCCTATTCTCGGGATACTGGGGCCAACGTCCTGACTTTC.

This clone was seen only a few times. The chain's CDR3 is CALEIGIDEAFF. DNA of the CDR3: TGTGCCCTGGAGATCGGGATCGATGAAGCTTTCTTT. The chain is built from TRBV30 and TRBJ1-1; D is uncertain. The CDR3 extends over 12 amino acids. Trimming removed 8 bases from V and 7 bases from J, with 17 bases in between. Germline V lookup: CDR1 GTSNPN, CDR2 SVGIG (reference sequence).

V usage is TRBV7-2 and J usage is TRBJ2-3, with 12 nucleotides matching TRBD2. Per germline, CDR1 SGHTA and CDR2 FQGNSA. This CDR3 region has 17 residues. Trimming cost V 1 base and J 5 bases; bases outside gene matches: 7. CDR3 DNA: TGTGCCAGCAGCTTAGGCCGACTAGCGGGAGCTTTAGATACGCAGTATTTT. Amino acid sequence: CASSLGRLAGALDTQYF.

This clone was counted many times. This chain joins TRBV28 and TRBJ2-1, with D possibly being TRBD2 (7 bases). V was trimmed by 6 bases and J by 7 bases, leaving 16 bases between them. The CDR3 is made up of 14 amino acids. Germline-derived CDR1 and CDR2 are MDHEN and SYDVKM. The CDR3 protein is CASRTPGGRNEQFF. DNA for the CDR3: TGTGCCAGCAGGACACCCGGGGGGCGTAATGAGCAGTTCTTC.

The chain joins TRBV25-1 to TRBJ2-7; 7 bases match TRBD2. The junction had 21 bases not matched to a gene; V was cut back by 8 bases and J by 5 bases. This CDR3 region has 17 residues. Germline values: CDR1 MGHDK, CDR2 SYGVNS. CDR3 sequence: CASPHRWEGEVSHEQYF. CDR3 sequence (DNA): TGTGCCAGCCCTCACAGGTGGGAGGGAGAAGTGTCCCACGAGCAGTACTTC.

The chain links TRBV9 to TRBJ2-1; 7 bases map to TRBD2. This CDR3 spans 16 amino acids. From germline, CDR1 is SGDLS and CDR2 YYNGEE. The ends lost 3 bases at V and 7 bases at J; junction bases unmatched: 13. The CDR3, as DNA: TGTGCCAGCAGCGCACTACTATCAGGACTAGGGAATGAGCAGTTCTTC. This sequence encodes CASSALLSGLGNEQFF. Full variable domain (remainder filled in from reference TRBV9 and TRBJ2-1): DSGVTQTPKHLITATGQRVTLRCSPRSGDLSVYWYQQSLDQGLQFLIQYYNGEERAKGNILERFSAQQFPDLHSELNLSSLELGDSALYFCASSALLSGLGNEQFFGPGTRLTVL.

The chain uses TRBV27 and TRBJ1-5; D is possibly TRBD1 (6 bases). This CDR3 is built from 18 residues. The V end lost 1 base, the J end lost 1 base, and 17 bases lay between the germline ends. CDR1 MNHEY and CDR2 SMNVEV come from the germline V gene (reference sequence). CDR3 protein: CASSLYGTPRRSNQPQHF. DNA of the CDR3: TGTGCCAGCAGTTTATATGGGACACCACGGCGGAGCAATCAGCCCCAGCATTTT.

This chain joins TRBV10-2 and TRBJ1-2; D gene ambiguous. Germline assignment: CDR1 WSHSY and CDR2 SAAADI. This CDR3 region has 14 residues. V was cut by 2 bases and J by 4 bases, with 11 bases left in between. The CDR3 is CASSEGSDIYGYTF. The DNA for the CDR3 is TGCGCCAGCAGTGAGGGCAGCGATATCTATGGCTACACCTTC.